Shown below are 5 T cell receptor beta chains from a single sample sequenced in a study of blood T cell repertoires in COVID-19. TCRdb's table, derived via immunoSEQ multiplex PCR, lists solely in-frame clones and lacks some. The data contain about 270,000 clones, 70% to 90% of them singletons. The sequenced sample was peripheral blood. These receptors were taken from a woman aged 25-40 years with COVID-19, enrolled during active disease.

In DNA, the CDR3 is TGTGCCAGCAGCCCTTCCGGACAGGGAACTTCGACTAATGAAAAACTGTTTTTT. It specifies CASSPSGQGTSTNEKLFF. J is TRBJ1-4 and V is TRBV7-9, with TRBD1 matching over 8 bases. The CDR3 has 18 amino acids. Germline-derived CDR1 and CDR2 are SEHNR and FQNEAQ (reference sequence). J lost 2 bases, V lost 5 bases, and 13 bases had no gene match.

For this clone: One end of the junction is discordant with germline, which a read error may explain. The chain couples TRBV6-2 or TRBV6-3 to TRBJ2-7, with 10 bases matching TRBD1. The CDR3 is made up of 11 amino acids. Looked up from germline, CDR1 is MNHEY and CDR2 is SVGEGT. The CDR3, as DNA: TGTGCCAGCAGTCTAGGGACAGGGGCTCACTTC. Translation gives CASSLGTGAHF.

In the case of this clone: Compared with germline, one end of the junction differs, possibly owing to a read error. The chain has TRBV2 and TRBJ1-1; 7 bases match TRBD1. The V gene's germline CDR1 is SNHLY and CDR2 FYNNEI. The CDR3 extends over 13 amino acids. In DNA form, the CDR3 reads TGTGCCAGCATCCAGGACAGGAACGCTGAAGCTTTCTTT. Translating it yields CASIQDRNAEAFF.

This clone was found once. The chain combines TRBV30 with TRBJ1-5; the match to TRBD1 covers 7 bases. CDR1 is GTSNPN, CDR2 SVGIG, per germline (reference sequence). The CDR3 has 11 residues. CDR3 nucleotide sequence: TGTGCAGGGGACAGAAATCAGCCCCAGCATTTT. Residues: CAGDRNQPQHF.

The J gene is TRBJ1-5, the V gene TRBV4-1, with 7 bases identical to TRBD1. With 1 base clipped from V and 3 bases from J, the junction kept 3 bases outside the gene matches. The CDR3 length is 15 residues. The germline gives CDR1 MGHRA, CDR2 YSYEKL. In DNA, the CDR3 is TGCGCCAGCAGCCAAGGACAGGGCATCAATCAGCCCCAGCATTTT. Translation: CASSQGQGINQPQHF.